This T cell receptor (beta chain) was found in a study of technical replicates of blood from a few donors. Produced via immunoSEQ multiplex PCR; TCRdb's table is partial and in-frame only. The data hold some 77,000 clones, with around 90% observed a single time. Germline CDR1 reads SEHNR; CDR2 reads FQNEAQ (reference sequence). The CDR3 has 13 amino acids. V lost 3 bases and J lost 5, with 10 bases in between. The sample consisted of T cells isolated from PBMCs. This chain joins TRBV7-9 and TRBJ2-5; no firm D call. This receptor was taken from a human donor in good health. CDR3 in DNA: TGTGCCAGCAGCTTTAGTATTCGGGAGACCCAGTACTTC. It translates to CASSFSIRETQYF.